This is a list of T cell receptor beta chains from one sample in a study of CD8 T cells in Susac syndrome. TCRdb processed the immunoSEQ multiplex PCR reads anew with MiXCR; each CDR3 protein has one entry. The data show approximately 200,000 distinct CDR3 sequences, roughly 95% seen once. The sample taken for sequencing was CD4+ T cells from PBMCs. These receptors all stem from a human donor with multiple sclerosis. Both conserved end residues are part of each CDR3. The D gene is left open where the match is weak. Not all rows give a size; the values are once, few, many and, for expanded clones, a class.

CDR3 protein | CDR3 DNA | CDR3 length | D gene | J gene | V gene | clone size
CSARTEGTNYGYTF | TGCAGTGCTAGGACGGAGGGAACTAACTATGGCTACACCTTC | 14 | . | TRBJ1-2 | TRBV20-1 | .
CASSDRAGWRETQYF | TGTGCCAGCAGTGACAGGGCCGGGTGGAGAGAGACCCAGTACTTC | 15 | . | TRBJ2-5 | TRBV6-1 | .
CASSLNREYEQYF | TGTGCCAGCAGCTTAAACAGGGAATACGAGCAGTACTTC | 13 | . | TRBJ2-7 | TRBV7-2 | .
CSISRGADNYGYTF | TGCAGCATCAGTCGGGGGGCTGATAACTATGGCTACACCTTC | 14 | . | TRBJ1-2 | TRBV29-1 | .
CASSFGQGREETQYF | TGTGCCAGCAGCTTTGGACAGGGAAGGGAAGAGACCCAGTACTTC | 15 | TRBD1 | TRBJ2-5 | TRBV3-1 | .
CASSQEENTGELFF | TGTGCCAGCAGCCAAGAGGAGAACACCGGGGAGCTGTTTTTT | 14 | . | TRBJ2-2 | TRBV4-2 | .
CASSLGRLYEQYF | TGTGCCAGCAGTTTGGGCAGACTCTACGAGCAGTACTTC | 13 | . | TRBJ2-7 | TRBV12-3/TRBV12-4 | .
CSALRLPTSEAQYF | TGCAGTGCTTTACGACTCCCGACTAGCGAGGCGCAGTATTTT | 14 | TRBD2 | TRBJ2-3 | TRBV20-1 | .
CSASNSAGANVLTF | TGCAGTGCTTCGAATTCAGCCGGGGCCAACGTCCTGACTTTC | 14 | . | TRBJ2-6 | TRBV20-1 | .
CASSLNPGRGDGYTF | TGTGCCAGCAGTTTAAACCCGGGACGGGGTGATGGCTACACCTTC | 15 | . | TRBJ1-2 | TRBV12-3/TRBV12-4 | .
CASSRTWAGTPSYNEQFF | TGTGCCAGCAGTCGTACGTGGGCCGGGACACCCTCCTACAATGAGCAGTTCTTC | 18 | . | TRBJ2-1 | TRBV3-1 | .
CATSRDTSEQYF | TGTGCCACCAGCAGAGATACGAGCGAGCAGTACTTC | 12 | . | TRBJ2-7 | TRBV15 | .
CSVDLSGRGYEQYF | TGCAGCGTTGATTTATCGGGCAGGGGCTACGAGCAGTACTTC | 14 | . | TRBJ2-7 | TRBV29-1 | .
CASSHTTEAFF | TGTGCCAGCAGCCACACCACTGAAGCTTTCTTT | 11 | . | TRBJ1-1 | TRBV3-1 | .
CSSDENYGYTF | TGCAGCTCCGACGAGAACTATGGCTACACCTTC | 11 | . | TRBJ1-2 | TRBV29-1 | .
CASSKDTQETQYF | TGTGCCAGCAGCAAAGACACTCAAGAGACCCAGTACTTC | 13 | . | TRBJ2-5 | TRBV5-4 | .
CASPYNEQFF | TGTGCCTCCCCGTACAATGAGCAGTTCTTC | 10 | . | TRBJ2-1 | TRBV27 | .
CSARRDRGAHYTF | TGCAGTGCTAGAAGGGACAGGGGAGCTCACTACACCTTC | 13 | TRBD1 | TRBJ1-2 | TRBV20-1 | .
CASSQGNGDYEQYF | TGTGCCAGCAGTCAGGGTAATGGTGACTACGAGCAGTACTTC | 14 | . | TRBJ2-7 | TRBV12-3/TRBV12-4 | .
CASSFTGTAEETQYF | TGTGCCAGCAGCTTTACCGGGACAGCGGAAGAGACCCAGTACTTC | 15 | TRBD1 | TRBJ2-5 | TRBV9 | .
CASSLDQGSPYEQYF | TGCGCCAGCAGCTTGGATCAGGGGAGTCCCTACGAGCAGTACTTC | 15 | . | TRBJ2-7 | TRBV5-1 | .
CSVEGGALFYGYTF | TGCAGCGTTGAAGGGGGAGCGCTATTCTATGGCTACACCTTC | 14 | . | TRBJ1-2 | TRBV29-1 | .
CASSPWDSAYEQYF | TGCGCCAGCAGCCCCTGGGACAGCGCCTACGAGCAGTACTTC | 14 | TRBD1 | TRBJ2-7 | TRBV5-1 | .
CASSPPEGFDEQYF | TGTGCCAGCTCACCACCGGAGGGATTCGACGAGCAGTACTTC | 14 | . | TRBJ2-7 | TRBV18 | .
CAWRALGPGTEQYF | TGTGCCTGGAGGGCCCTGGGACCGGGAACCGAGCAGTACTTC | 14 | . | TRBJ2-7 | TRBV30 | .
CASSATIYGYTF | TGTGCCAGCAGCGCGACGATATATGGCTACACCTTC | 12 | . | TRBJ1-2 | TRBV7-3 | .
CSAREYGNTQYF | TGCAGTGCTAGAGAATACGGAAATACGCAGTATTTT | 12 | . | TRBJ2-3 | TRBV20-1 | .
CASSFTGMRAEAFF | TGTGCCAGCAGCTTTACAGGGATGAGGGCTGAAGCTTTCTTT | 14 | . | TRBJ1-1 | TRBV5-4 | few
CASSFQPAGAETQYF | TGTGCCAGCAGCTTCCAACCCGCGGGAGCTGAGACCCAGTACTTC | 15 | TRBD2 | TRBJ2-5 | TRBV11-2 | .
CSALDRGRGYTF | TGCAGTGCCCTGGACAGGGGGCGCGGCTACACCTTC | 12 | TRBD1 | TRBJ1-2 | TRBV20-1 | .
CASSFQGPGEQYF | TGTGCCAGCAGCTTTCAGGGGCCGGGCGAGCAGTACTTC | 13 | . | TRBJ2-7 | TRBV7-9 | .
CASSPAPLSGILYEQYF | TGTGCCAGCAGTCCCGCGCCTCTTAGCGGGATACTCTACGAGCAGTACTTC | 17 | TRBD2 | TRBJ2-7 | TRBV11-3 | .
CASSSRPSGDTEAFF | TGTGCCAGTAGTAGCCGACCTAGTGGGGACACTGAAGCTTTCTTT | 15 | . | TRBJ1-1 | TRBV19 | .
CASSFDPLETQYF | TGTGCCAGCAGCTTTGACCCCCTAGAGACCCAGTACTTC | 13 | . | TRBJ2-5 | TRBV7-9 | .
CASGGDPYEQYF | TGTGCCAGCGGGGGAGACCCCTACGAGCAGTACTTC | 12 | . | TRBJ2-7 | TRBV6-6 | .
CASSSGQGWNIQYF | TGTGCCAGCAGTTCGGGACAGGGATGGAACATTCAGTACTTC | 14 | TRBD1 | TRBJ2-4 | TRBV12-3/TRBV12-4 | .
CAIRSSTINSPLHF | TGTGCCATCAGATCGAGCACCATTAATTCACCCCTCCACTTT | 14 | . | TRBJ1-6 | TRBV10-3 | .
CASSKSLGDSPLHF | TGTGCCAGCAGCAAATCCCTGGGTGATTCACCCCTCCACTTT | 14 | . | TRBJ1-6 | TRBV5-4 | .
CSARGRGGHYEQYF | TGCAGTGCTAGAGGTCGTGGGGGGCACTACGAGCAGTACTTC | 14 | . | TRBJ2-7 | TRBV20-1 | once
CASSLRGPHNEQFF | TGTGCCAGCAGTTTACGAGGCCCACACAATGAGCAGTTCTTC | 14 | . | TRBJ2-1 | TRBV12-3/TRBV12-4 | once